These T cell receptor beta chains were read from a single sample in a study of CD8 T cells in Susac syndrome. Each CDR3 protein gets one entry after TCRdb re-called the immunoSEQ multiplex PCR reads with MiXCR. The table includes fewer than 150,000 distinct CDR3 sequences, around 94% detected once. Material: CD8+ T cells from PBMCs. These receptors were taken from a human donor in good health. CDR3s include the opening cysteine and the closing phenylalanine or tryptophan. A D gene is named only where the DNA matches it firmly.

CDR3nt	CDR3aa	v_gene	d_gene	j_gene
TGCGCCAGCGCCTTACTAGGCAATGAGCAGTTCTTC	CASALLGNEQFF	TRBV5-1	NA	TRBJ2-1
TGCAGCGCCACCGGGACAGGTAACGAGCAGTACTTC	CSATGTGNEQYF	TRBV29-1	TRBD1	TRBJ2-7
TGTGCCAGTAGTATAGCGGGAGCGTACGAGCAGTACTTC	CASSIAGAYEQYF	TRBV19	NA	TRBJ2-7
TGTGCCAGCAGTCCGTCCCCCACTTACAATGAGCAGTTCTTC	CASSPSPTYNEQFF	TRBV27	NA	TRBJ2-1
TGTGCCAGCAGTTCCCCGACTAGCGGGACCTACGAGCAGTACTTC	CASSSPTSGTYEQYF	TRBV28	TRBD2	TRBJ2-7
TGCGCCAGCAGCCTTCCCGAGGCGAGCTCCTACAATGAGCAGTTCTTC	CASSLPEASSYNEQFF	TRBV4-1	NA	TRBJ2-1
TGCAGCGTTGTTGGACTAGCGGGGACCTACGAGCAGTACTTC	CSVVGLAGTYEQYF	TRBV29-1	TRBD2	TRBJ2-7
TGCAGGTGTTTAGGCCCGGGACAGGGGGCGCAAGCTGAAGCTTTCTTT	CRCLGPGQGAQAEAFF	TRBV29-1	TRBD1	TRBJ1-1
TGTGCCTGGAGTGTACAGGGCAGAGCCACAGATACGCAGTATTTT	CAWSVQGRATDTQYF	TRBV30	NA	TRBJ2-3
TGCAGTGCTAGGTTCTCCTACGAGCAGTACTTC	CSARFSYEQYF	TRBV20-1	NA	TRBJ2-7